Presented here are 26 T cell receptor beta chains from one specimen sequenced in a study of T-cell memory formation after mild COVID-19. TCRdb itself ran the 5' RACE reads through MiXCR, one entry per CDR3 protein. The sample lists around 300,000 distinct CDR3 sequences; approximately 19% were seen once. Material: PBMCs or a T cell subset sorted from them (not recorded which). The source is a man aged 18 to 35 who had mild COVID-19 (a few samples of this study predate the infection). Cell type and time point are not known.

In its sample, this clonotype was seen a few times. Here the CDR3 reads CASSLDRLAGGETQYF. In nucleotides, the CDR3 is TGCGCCAGCAGCTTGGATCGTCTAGCGGGGGGAGAGACCCAGTACTTC. The rearrangement links TRBV5-1 to TRBJ2-5; TRBD2 agrees at 11 bases. The CDR3 is made up of 16 amino acids. After removal of 0 bases from V and 4 bases from J, the junction contained 5 bases not matched to a gene. Per the germline V gene, CDR1 is SGHRS and CDR2 is YFSETQ.

This clonotype came up a few times. The gene calls are TRBV9 and TRBJ2-1, with D perhaps assigned TRBD1 or TRBD2 (6 bases each). V was trimmed by 3 bases and J by 7 bases, leaving 20 bases between them. CDR3 length equals 16 residues. Germline V CDR1 and CDR2: SGDLS, YYNGEE. The CDR3 spells CASSADTRIGGNEQFF. DNA of the CDR3: TGTGCCAGCAGCGCCGACACTAGAATAGGGGGGAATGAGCAGTTCTTC.

The CDR3 DNA reads TGTGCCAGCAGTCTACGCGTAGCAAACACCGGGGAGCTGTTTTTT. It yields the protein CASSLRVANTGELFF. The rearrangement links TRBV6-5 to TRBJ2-2, with no clear D. The germline V gene encodes CDR1 MNHEY and CDR2 SVGAGI. The CDR3 spans 15 residues. Trimming took 5 bases from V and 2 from J, leaving 12 bases between them.

The V gene is TRBV5-1, the J gene TRBJ2-1, with 11 bases lining up with TRBD1. The CDR3 consists of 16 residues. Germline V gives CDR1 SGHRS, CDR2 YFSETQ. The ends lost 0 bases at V and 8 bases at J; junction bases unmatched: 7. CDR3 in amino acids: CASSLAADRGLDEQFF. CDR3 DNA sequence: TGCGCCAGCAGCTTGGCAGCGGACAGGGGGCTCGATGAGCAGTTCTTC.

In its sample, this clonotype was seen a few times. The CDR3 region is CASSSSGGAGNEQFF. The DNA for the CDR3 is TGTGCCAGCAGCTCTAGCGGGGGGGCCGGCAATGAGCAGTTCTTC. This chain joins TRBV9 and TRBJ2-1; 12 nucleotides align to TRBD2. Germline loops: CDR1 SGDLS, CDR2 YYNGEE. The CDR3 consists of 15 residues. V dropped 4 bases and J dropped 6; count of bases not matched to a gene: 5.

This clonotype was detected only once. The chain links TRBV11-2 to TRBJ2-5; 14 bases agree with TRBD2. In germline, CDR1 is SGHAT, CDR2 FQNNGV. V gave up 4 bases and J gave up 4 bases; unmatched junction bases: 5. The CDR3 extends over 16 amino acids. CDR3 coding DNA: TGTGCCAGCAGCTCAAGACTAGCGGGGGGGCCAGAGACCCAGTACTTC. Protein product: CASSSRLAGGPETQYF. Supplemented by reference TRBV11-2 and TRBJ2-5, the full variable domain reads EAGVAQSPRYKIIEKRQSVAFWCNPISGHATLYWYQQILGQGPKLLIQFQNNGVVDDSQLPKDRFSAERLKGVDSTLKIQPAKLEDSAVYLCASSSRLAGGPETQYFGPGTRLLVL.

This clonotype was recorded a few times. The chain recombines TRBV4-1 with TRBJ1-2; D may be TRBD1 (5 bases). Germline assignment: CDR1 MGHRA and CDR2 YSYEKL. The CDR3 is 16 residues long. Trimming removed 0 bases at V and 4 bases at J, with 15 bases between. This CDR3 reads CASSQEGRQGGYGYTF. In DNA form, the CDR3 reads TGCGCCAGCAGCCAAGAGGGGAGGCAGGGTGGCTATGGCTACACCTTC.

The chain recombines TRBV4-1 with TRBJ1-1; TRBD1 might be the D (6 bases). This CDR3 comprises 15 residues. Germline CDR1 is MGHRA and CDR2 is YSYEKL. V lost 1 base to trimming and J lost 1 base, with 10 bases between them. The CDR3 sequence is CASSQGGPWNTEAFF. Here the CDR3 DNA reads TGCGCCAGCAGCCAAGGGGGGCCGTGGAACACTGAAGCTTTCTTT.

The chain uses TRBV7-8 and TRBJ2-7, with 10 bases aligning to TRBD1. The CDR3 contains 16 residues. Germline V gene lookup returns CDR1 SGHVS and CDR2 FQNEAQ. J was trimmed by 3 bases and V by 7 bases; bases with no gene match: 12. CDR3 sequence reads: CASTSRWGTGVYEQYF. The CDR3 nucleotides are TGTGCCAGCACCAGTAGGTGGGGGACAGGGGTCTACGAGCAGTACTTC.

The table lists this clonotype with a few counts. The chain links TRBV27 to TRBJ2-7; D is perhaps TRBD1 or TRBD2 (5 bases each). From germline, CDR1 is MNHEY and CDR2 SMNVEV (reference sequence). There are 14 residues in the CDR3. V was cut by 5 bases and J by 10 bases, with 21 bases left in between. CDR3 protein: CASSNPGPKYGQYV. The CDR3 nucleotides read TGTGCCAGCAGTAACCCGGGACCGAAATACGGTCAGTACGTC.

This clonotype turned up a few times. The V and J genes are TRBV6-6 and TRBJ1-1, with a tentative D call TRBD1 (5 bases). CDR1 MNHNY and CDR2 SVGAGI come from the germline V gene (reference sequence). Trimming cost V 8 bases and J 2 bases, with 15 bases left between them. The CDR3 runs to 14 residues. CDR3 amino acids: CASRGGSINTEAFF. In DNA form, the CDR3 reads TGTGCCAGCCGGGGGGGGTCGATAAACACTGAAGCTTTCTTT.

The CDR3 sequence is CASTHNPSGTVDNEQFF. The CDR3 DNA reads TGTGCCAGCACCCATAATCCGTCCGGGACGGTGGACAATGAGCAGTTCTTC. The chain recombines TRBV7-6 with TRBJ2-1, with D tentatively TRBD1 or TRBD2 (5 bases each). Germline loops: CDR1 SGHVS, CDR2 FNYEAQ. The CDR3 loop spans 17 amino acids. V dropped 7 bases and J dropped 5 bases, with 24 bases sitting between them. Full variable domain (missing parts from reference TRBV7-6 and TRBJ2-1): GAGVSQSPRYKVTKRGQDVALRCDPISGHVSLYWYRQALGQGPEFLTYFNYEAQQDKSGLPNDRFSAERPEGSISTLTIQRTEQRDSAMYRCASTHNPSGTVDNEQFFGPGTRLTVL.

This clonotype was seen just once. The chain combines TRBV29-1 with TRBJ2-6; D not certain. CDR1 is SQVTM and CDR2 is ANQGSEA in the germline V gene. V was trimmed by 2 bases and J by 11 bases, leaving 7 bases between them. The CDR3 is made up of 11 amino acids. CDR3 amino acids: CSVELTDVLTF. The CDR3 bases are TGCAGCGTTGAATTGACCGACGTCCTGACTTTC.

The chain has TRBV11-2 and TRBJ2-5; TRBD1 aligns across 8 bases. V was pared by 1 base and J by 5 bases, with 6 bases of the junction left unmatched. The CDR3 has 15 amino acids. Per the germline V gene, CDR1 is SGHAT and CDR2 is FQNNGV. The CDR3 DNA reads TGTGCCAGCAGCTTAGGGCCAGGGGGCCTGGAGACCCAGTACTTC. The encoded protein is CASSLGPGGLETQYF.

The rearrangement joins TRBV14 to TRBJ1-1, with TRBD1 matching 7 bases. This CDR3 spans 16 amino acids. Germline V lookup: CDR1 SGHDN, CDR2 FVKESK. The V and J ends lost 0 bases and 5 bases, in that order; junction bases with no gene match: 9. The CDR3 spells CASSQERGRGSTEAFF. DNA for the CDR3: TGTGCCAGCAGCCAAGAGCGGGGCAGGGGGTCGACTGAAGCTTTCTTT.

This clonotype was detected only a few times. The chain carries TRBV6-2 or TRBV6-3 and TRBJ2-4, with TRBD1 as a possible D gene (6 bases). The CDR3 has 13 residues. CDR1 is MNHEY and CDR2 is SVGEGT in the germline V gene. Trimming cost V 6 bases and J 0 bases, with 6 bases left between them. CDR3 sequence: CASSRGAKNIQYF. DNA of the CDR3: TGTGCCAGCAGCAGGGGAGCCAAAAACATTCAGTACTTC.

CDR3 bases: TGTGCCAGCAGCTTCGGCTTTGGGGGATCCGGGGAGCTGTTTTTT. It translates to CASSFGFGGSGELFF. The V gene is TRBV7-2, the J gene TRBJ2-2, with D possibly being TRBD1 or TRBD2 (5 bases each). The CDR3 loop spans 15 amino acids. Germline assignment: CDR1 SGHTA and CDR2 FQGNSA. Trimming stripped 3 bases from V and 6 bases from J, with 14 bases between. Variable domain in full (rest from reference TRBV7-2 and TRBJ2-2): GAGVSQSPSNKVTEKGKDVELRCDPISGHTALYWYRQSLGQGLEFLIYFQGNSAPDKSGLPSDRFSAERTGGSVSTLTIQRTQQEDSAVYLCASSFGFGGSGELFFGEGSRLTVL.

This clonotype was counted at least ten times. V and J are TRBV6-2 or TRBV6-3 and TRBJ1-2, with D tentatively TRBD1 (5 bases). Trimming removed 4 bases at V and 4 bases at J, with 7 bases between. Germline CDR1 reads MNHEY; CDR2 reads SVGEGT. The CDR3 consists of 12 residues. The CDR3: CASSSGAYGYTF. CDR3 nucleotides: TGTGCCAGCAGTTCTGGGGCCTATGGCTACACCTTC.

This clonotype was recorded a few times. The gene calls are TRBV4-2 and TRBJ2-6, with no clear D. This CDR3 spans 17 amino acids. V lost 4 bases, J lost 0 bases, and 13 bases lay in between. Germline V CDR1 and CDR2: LGHNA, YNFKEQ. The CDR3 DNA reads TGTGCCAGCAGCCCAGCAGGCACTAACTCTGGGGCCAACGTCCTGACTTTC. As protein: CASSPAGTNSGANVLTF.

A few counts support this clonotype. This rearrangement joins TRBV5-1 to TRBJ2-2; D is possibly TRBD2 (6 bases). Germline CDR1 and CDR2: SGHRS and YFSETQ. The CDR3 is made up of 16 amino acids. V was cut by 3 bases and J by 4 bases, with 16 bases left in between. CDR3 sequence reads: CASSSGPGEGTGELFF. CDR3 nucleotide sequence: TGCGCCAGCAGCTCGGGCCCGGGAGAAGGCACCGGGGAGCTGTTTTTT.

The chain uses TRBV21-1 and TRBJ1-1. TRBV21-1 is deemed a pseudogene. This CDR3 spans 13 amino acids. CDR3 DNA sequence: TGTGCCAGCAGCAAATTGGGAAACACTGAAGCTTTCTTT. It codes for CASSKLGNTEAFF.

V is TRBV5-1 and J is TRBJ1-2; TRBD1 agrees at 7 bases. This CDR3 has 13 amino acids. Germline loops: CDR1 SGHRS, CDR2 YFSETQ. V lost 4 bases to trimming and J lost 6 bases; unmatched junction nucleotides: 6. Here the CDR3 reads CASSPTGPDGYTF. DNA of the CDR3: TGCGCCAGCAGCCCGACAGGGCCCGATGGCTACACCTTC.

The gene calls are TRBV4-1 and TRBJ2-1, with TRBD2 as a possible D gene (6 bases). Germline CDR1 reads MGHRA; CDR2 reads YSYEKL. Trimming removed 3 bases at V and 0 bases at J, with 12 bases between. The CDR3 extends over 16 amino acids. CDR3 region: CASSQPTSSSYNEQFF. The CDR3 nucleotides read TGCGCCAGCAGCCAGCCGACTAGTTCCTCCTACAATGAGCAGTTCTTC.

The J gene is TRBJ1-5, the V gene TRBV24-1, with unresolved D. This CDR3 is built from 14 residues. The germline V gene encodes CDR1 KGHDR and CDR2 SFDVKD. Trimming cost V 3 bases and J 2 bases, with 7 bases left between them. CDR3 residues: CATSDQYGNQPQHF. The CDR3 region has the DNA TGTGCCACCAGTGATCAATATGGCAATCAGCCCCAGCATTTT.

V is TRBV5-4 and J is TRBJ2-3; D ambiguous. This CDR3 has 12 residues. V dropped 2 bases and J dropped 6 bases, with 7 bases sitting between them. Germline CDR1 and CDR2: SGHNT and YYREEE (reference sequence). The CDR3: CASSFWKDTQYF. In DNA, the CDR3 is TGTGCCAGCAGCTTCTGGAAGGATACGCAGTATTTT.

This rearrangement joins TRBV27 to TRBJ1-1, with a weak D call TRBD1 (5 bases). From germline, CDR1 is MNHEY and CDR2 SMNVEV (reference sequence). V was pared by 1 base and J by 4 bases, with 13 bases between. CDR3 size: 15 residues. CDR3 coding DNA: TGTGCCAGCAGTTTATTGGGGAGGGGCGCCACTGAAGCTTTCTTT. It yields the protein CASSLLGRGATEAFF.